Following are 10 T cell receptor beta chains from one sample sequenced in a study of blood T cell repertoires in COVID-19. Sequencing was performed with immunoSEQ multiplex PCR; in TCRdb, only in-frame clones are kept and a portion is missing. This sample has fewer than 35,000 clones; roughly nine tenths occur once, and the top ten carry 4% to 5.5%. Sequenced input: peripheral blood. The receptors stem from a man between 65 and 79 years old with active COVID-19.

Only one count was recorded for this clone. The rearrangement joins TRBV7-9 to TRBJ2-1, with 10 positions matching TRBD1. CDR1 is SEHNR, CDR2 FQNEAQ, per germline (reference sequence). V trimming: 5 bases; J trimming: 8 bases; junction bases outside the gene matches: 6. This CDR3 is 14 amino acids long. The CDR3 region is CASSRSGTGDEQFF. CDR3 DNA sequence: TGTGCCAGCAGCAGATCCGGGACAGGGGATGAGCAGTTCTTC.

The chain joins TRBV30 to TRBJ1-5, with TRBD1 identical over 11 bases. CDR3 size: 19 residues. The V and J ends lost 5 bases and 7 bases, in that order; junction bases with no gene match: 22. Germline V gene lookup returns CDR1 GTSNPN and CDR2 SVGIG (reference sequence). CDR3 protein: CAWGRSPTGTGGGWQPQHF. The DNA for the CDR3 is TGTGCCTGGGGAAGATCACCAACCGGGACAGGGGGAGGTTGGCAGCCCCAGCATTTT.

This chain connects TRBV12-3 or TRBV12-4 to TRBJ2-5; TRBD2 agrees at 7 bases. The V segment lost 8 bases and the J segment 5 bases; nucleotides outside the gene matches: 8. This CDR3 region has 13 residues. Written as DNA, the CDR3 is TGTGCCAGCCAACCCGGGGGGTCGGAGACCCAGTACTTC. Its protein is CASQPGGSETQYF.

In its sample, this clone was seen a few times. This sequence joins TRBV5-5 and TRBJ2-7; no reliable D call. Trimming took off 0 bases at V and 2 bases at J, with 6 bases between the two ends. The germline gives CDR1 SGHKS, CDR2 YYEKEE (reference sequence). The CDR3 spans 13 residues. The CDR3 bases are TGTGCCAGCAGCTTGGACGGTACCTACGAGCAGTACTTC. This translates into CASSLDGTYEQYF.

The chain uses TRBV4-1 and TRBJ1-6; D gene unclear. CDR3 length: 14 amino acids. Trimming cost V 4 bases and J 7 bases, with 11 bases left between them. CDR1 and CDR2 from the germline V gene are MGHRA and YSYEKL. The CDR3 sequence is CASSLYGLNSPLHF. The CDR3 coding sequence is TGCGCCAGCAGCCTTTATGGGCTAAATTCACCCCTCCACTTT.

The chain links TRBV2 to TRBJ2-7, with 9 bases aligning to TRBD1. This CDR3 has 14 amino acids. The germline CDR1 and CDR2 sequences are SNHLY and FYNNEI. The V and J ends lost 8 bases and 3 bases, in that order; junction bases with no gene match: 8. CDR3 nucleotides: TGTGCCAGCGCCCTGACAGGGGGGAACTACGAGCAGTACTTC. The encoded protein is CASALTGGNYEQYF.

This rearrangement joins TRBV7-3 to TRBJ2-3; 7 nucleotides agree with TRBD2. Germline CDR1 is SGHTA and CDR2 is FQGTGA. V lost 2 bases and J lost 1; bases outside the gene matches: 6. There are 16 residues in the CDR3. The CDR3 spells CASSLYFAGGTDTQYF. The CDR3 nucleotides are TGTGCCAGCAGCTTATACTTCGCGGGGGGCACAGATACGCAGTATTTT.

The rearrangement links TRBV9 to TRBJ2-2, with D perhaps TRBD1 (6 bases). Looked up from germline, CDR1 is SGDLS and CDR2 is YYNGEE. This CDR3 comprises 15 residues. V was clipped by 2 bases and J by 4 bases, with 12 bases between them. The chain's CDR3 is CASSVRQGSTGELFF. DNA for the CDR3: TGTGCCAGCAGCGTTAGGCAGGGGAGCACCGGGGAGCTGTTTTTT.

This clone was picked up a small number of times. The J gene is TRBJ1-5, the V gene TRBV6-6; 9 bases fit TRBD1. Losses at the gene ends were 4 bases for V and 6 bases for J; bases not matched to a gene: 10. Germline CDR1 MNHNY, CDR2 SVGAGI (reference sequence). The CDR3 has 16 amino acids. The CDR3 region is CASSSLGTGTLQPQHF. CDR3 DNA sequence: TGTGCCAGCAGTTCGTTGGGGACAGGGACACTTCAGCCCCAGCATTTT.

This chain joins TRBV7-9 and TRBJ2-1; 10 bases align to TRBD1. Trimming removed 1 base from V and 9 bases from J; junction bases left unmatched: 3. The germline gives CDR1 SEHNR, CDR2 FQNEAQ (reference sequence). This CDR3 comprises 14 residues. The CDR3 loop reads CASSLEGTGVEQFF. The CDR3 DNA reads TGTGCCAGCAGCTTAGAAGGGACAGGGGTTGAGCAGTTCTTC. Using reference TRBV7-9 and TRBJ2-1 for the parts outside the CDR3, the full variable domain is DTGVSQNPRHKITKRGQNVTFRCDPISEHNRLYWYRQTLGQGPEFLTYFQNEAQLEKSRLLSDRFSAERPKGSFSTLEIQRTEQGDSAMYLCASSLEGTGVEQFFGPGTRLTVL.